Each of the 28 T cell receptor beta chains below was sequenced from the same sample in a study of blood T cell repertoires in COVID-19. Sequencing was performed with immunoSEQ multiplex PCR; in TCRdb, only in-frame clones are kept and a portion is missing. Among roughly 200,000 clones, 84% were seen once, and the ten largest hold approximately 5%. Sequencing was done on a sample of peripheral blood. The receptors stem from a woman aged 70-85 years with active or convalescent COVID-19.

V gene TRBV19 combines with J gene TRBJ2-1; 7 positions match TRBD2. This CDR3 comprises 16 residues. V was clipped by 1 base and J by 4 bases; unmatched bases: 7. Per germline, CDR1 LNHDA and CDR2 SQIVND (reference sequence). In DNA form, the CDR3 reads TGTGCCAGTAGTATAGGCGGGAGCACCGGGTACAATGAGCAGTTCTTC. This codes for CASSIGGSTGYNEQFF.

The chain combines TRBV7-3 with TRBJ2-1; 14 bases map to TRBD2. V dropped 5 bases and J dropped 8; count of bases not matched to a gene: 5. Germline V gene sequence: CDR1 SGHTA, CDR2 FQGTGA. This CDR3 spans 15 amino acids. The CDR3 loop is CASSLRTSGRYEQFF. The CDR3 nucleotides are TGTGCCAGCAGCCTTCGGACTAGCGGGAGGTATGAGCAGTTCTTC.

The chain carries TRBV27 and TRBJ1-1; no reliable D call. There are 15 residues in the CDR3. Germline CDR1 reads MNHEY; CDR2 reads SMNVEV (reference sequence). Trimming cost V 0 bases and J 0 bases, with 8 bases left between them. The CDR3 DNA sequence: TGTGCCAGCAGTTTATCGAGCAGGTTGAACACTGAAGCTTTCTTT. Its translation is CASSLSSRLNTEAFF.

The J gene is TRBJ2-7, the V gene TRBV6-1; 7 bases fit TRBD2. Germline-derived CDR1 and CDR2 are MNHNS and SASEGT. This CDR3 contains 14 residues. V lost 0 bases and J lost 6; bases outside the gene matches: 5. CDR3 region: CASSEASGIAEQYF. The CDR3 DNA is TGTGCCAGCAGTGAAGCCAGCGGGATAGCCGAGCAGTACTTC.

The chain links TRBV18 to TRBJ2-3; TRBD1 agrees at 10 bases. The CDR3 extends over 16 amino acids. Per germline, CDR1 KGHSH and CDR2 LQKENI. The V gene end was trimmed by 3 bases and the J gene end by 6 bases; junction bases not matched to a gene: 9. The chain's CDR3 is CASSPATGGVVDTQYF. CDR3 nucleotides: TGTGCCAGCTCACCCGCGACAGGGGGCGTAGTGGATACGCAGTATTTT.

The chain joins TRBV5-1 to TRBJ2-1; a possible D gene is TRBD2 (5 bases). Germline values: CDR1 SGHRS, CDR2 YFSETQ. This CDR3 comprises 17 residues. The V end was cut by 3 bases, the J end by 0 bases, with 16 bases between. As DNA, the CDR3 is TGCGCCAGCAGCTCGACCCCGAGCGGAAGCTCCTACAATGAGCAGTTCTTC. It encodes CASSSTPSGSSYNEQFF.

The CDR3 reads CASQTWTGSTYEQYF. The CDR3 DNA is TGCGCCAGCCAAACTTGGACAGGGAGCACCTACGAGCAGTACTTC. The genes are TRBV5-1 and TRBJ2-7; 8 bases line up with TRBD1. After removal of 7 bases from V and 2 bases from J, the junction contained 11 bases not matched to a gene. The CDR3 extends over 15 amino acids. From germline, CDR1 is SGHRS and CDR2 YFSETQ.

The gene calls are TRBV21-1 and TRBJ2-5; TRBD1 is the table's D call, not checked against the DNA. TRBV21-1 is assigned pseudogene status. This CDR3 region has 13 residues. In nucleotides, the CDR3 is TGTGCCAGCTCCAAGGCAGGGGGGCAGACCCAGTACTTC. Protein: CASSKAGGQTQYF.

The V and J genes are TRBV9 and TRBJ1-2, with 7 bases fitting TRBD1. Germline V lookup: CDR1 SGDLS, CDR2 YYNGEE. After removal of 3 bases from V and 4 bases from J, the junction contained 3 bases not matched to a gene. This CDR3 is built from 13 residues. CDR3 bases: TGTGCCAGCAGCGAACAGGGGAGCTATGGCTACACCTTC. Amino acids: CASSEQGSYGYTF.

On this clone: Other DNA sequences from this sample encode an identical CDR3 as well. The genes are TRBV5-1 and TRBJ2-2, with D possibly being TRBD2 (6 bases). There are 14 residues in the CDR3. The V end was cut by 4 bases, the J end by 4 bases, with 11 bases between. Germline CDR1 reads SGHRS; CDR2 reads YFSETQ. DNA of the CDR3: TGCGCCAGCAGCCTCACCGGGGGCACCGGGGAGCTGTTTTTT. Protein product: CASSLTGGTGELFF.

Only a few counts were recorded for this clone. CDR3 nucleotides: TGTGCCACACGTCAAGGGGGCGCGACTGGAAACACCATATATTTT. It specifies CATRQGGATGNTIYF. The rearrangement links TRBV15 to TRBJ1-3, with 7 bases matching TRBD1. CDR1 is LNHNV and CDR2 is YYDKDF in the germline V gene (reference sequence). The CDR3 length is 15 residues. V was pared by 9 bases and J by 2 bases, with 10 bases of the junction left unmatched. The full variable domain, its missing parts supplied by reference TRBV15 and TRBJ1-3, is DAMVIQNPRYQVTQFGKPVTLSCSQTLNHNVMYWYQQKSSQAPKLLFHYYDKDFNNEADTPDNFQSRRPNTSFCFLDIRSPGLGDTAMYLCATRQGGATGNTIYFGEGSWLTVV.

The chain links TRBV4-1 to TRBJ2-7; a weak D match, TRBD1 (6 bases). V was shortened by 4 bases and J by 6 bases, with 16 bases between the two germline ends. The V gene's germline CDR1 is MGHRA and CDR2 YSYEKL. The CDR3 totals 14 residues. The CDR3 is CASSRLTGFGEQYF. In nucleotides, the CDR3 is TGCGCCAGCAGCCGCTTAACAGGGTTCGGCGAGCAGTACTTC.

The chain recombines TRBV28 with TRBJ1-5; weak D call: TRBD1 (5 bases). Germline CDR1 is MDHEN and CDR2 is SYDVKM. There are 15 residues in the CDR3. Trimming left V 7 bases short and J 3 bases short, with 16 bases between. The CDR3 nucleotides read TGTGCCAGCAAACCTATGCGGGGGAACAATCAGCCCCAGCATTTT. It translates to CASKPMRGNNQPQHF. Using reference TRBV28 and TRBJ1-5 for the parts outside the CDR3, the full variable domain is DVKVTQSSRYLVKRTGEKVFLECVQDMDHENMFWYRQDPGLGLRLIYFSYDVKMKEKGDIPEGYSVSREKKERFSLILESASTNQTSMYLCASKPMRGNNQPQHFGDGTRLSIL.

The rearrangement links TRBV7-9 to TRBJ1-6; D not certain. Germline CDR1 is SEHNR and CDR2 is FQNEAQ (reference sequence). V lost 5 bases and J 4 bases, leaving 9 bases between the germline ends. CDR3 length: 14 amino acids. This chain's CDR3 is CASSPGLYNSPLHF. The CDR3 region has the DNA TGTGCCAGCAGCCCAGGATTGTATAATTCACCCCTCCACTTT.

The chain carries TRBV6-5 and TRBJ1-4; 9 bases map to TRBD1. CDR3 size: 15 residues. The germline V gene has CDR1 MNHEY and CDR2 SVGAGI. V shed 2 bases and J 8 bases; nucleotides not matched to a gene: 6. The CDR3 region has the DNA TGTGCCAGCAGTTACAGGGGGACAGGGACAGAAAAACTGTTTTTT. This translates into CASSYRGTGTEKLFF.

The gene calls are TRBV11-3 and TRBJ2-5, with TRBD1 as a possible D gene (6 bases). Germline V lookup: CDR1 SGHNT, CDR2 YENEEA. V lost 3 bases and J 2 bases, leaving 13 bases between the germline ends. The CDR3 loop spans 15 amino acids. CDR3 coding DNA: TGTGCCAGCAGCTTGCGGCAGGGGAAACAAGAGACCCAGTACTTC. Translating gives CASSLRQGKQETQYF.

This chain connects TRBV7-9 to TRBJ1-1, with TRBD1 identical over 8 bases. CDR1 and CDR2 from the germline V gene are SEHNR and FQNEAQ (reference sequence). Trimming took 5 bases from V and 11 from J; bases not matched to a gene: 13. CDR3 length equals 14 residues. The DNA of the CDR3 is TGTGCCAGCAGCCCACAGGGGGTCCTTCCTTCGGCTTTCTTT. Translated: CASSPQGVLPSAFF.

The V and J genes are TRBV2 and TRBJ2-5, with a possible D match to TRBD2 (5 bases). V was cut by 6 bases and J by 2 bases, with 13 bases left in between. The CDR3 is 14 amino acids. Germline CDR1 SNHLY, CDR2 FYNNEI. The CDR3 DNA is TGTGCCAGCAGAGGAGCGGCACTTCAAGAGACCCAGTACTTC. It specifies CASRGAALQETQYF.

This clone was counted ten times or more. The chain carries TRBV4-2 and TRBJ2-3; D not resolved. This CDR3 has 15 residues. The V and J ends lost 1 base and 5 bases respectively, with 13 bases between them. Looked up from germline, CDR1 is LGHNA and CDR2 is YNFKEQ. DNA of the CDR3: TGTGCCAGCAGCCAAGCGGTAGACTGGTTAGATACGCAGTATTTT. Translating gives CASSQAVDWLDTQYF.

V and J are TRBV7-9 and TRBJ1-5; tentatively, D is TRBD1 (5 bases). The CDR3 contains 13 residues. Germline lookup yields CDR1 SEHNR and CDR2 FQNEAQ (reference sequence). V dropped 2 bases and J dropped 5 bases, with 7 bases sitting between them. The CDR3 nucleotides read TGTGCCAGCAGCTTACAGGGTGATCAGCCCCAGCATTTT. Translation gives CASSLQGDQPQHF.

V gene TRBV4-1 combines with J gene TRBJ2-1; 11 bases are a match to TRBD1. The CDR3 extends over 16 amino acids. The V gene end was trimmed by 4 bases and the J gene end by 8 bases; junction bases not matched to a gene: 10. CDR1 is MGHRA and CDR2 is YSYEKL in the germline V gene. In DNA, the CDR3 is TGCGCCAGCAGCCGCTTTGGGACAGGGGGGCTCGATGAGCAGTTCTTC. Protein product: CASSRFGTGGLDEQFF.

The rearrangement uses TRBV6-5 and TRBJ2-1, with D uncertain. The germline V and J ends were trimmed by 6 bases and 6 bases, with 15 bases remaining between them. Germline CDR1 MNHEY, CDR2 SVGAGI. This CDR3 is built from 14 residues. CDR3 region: CASSRPRAGNEQFF. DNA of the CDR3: TGTGCCAGCAGCCGTCCCCGAGCCGGCAATGAGCAGTTCTTC.

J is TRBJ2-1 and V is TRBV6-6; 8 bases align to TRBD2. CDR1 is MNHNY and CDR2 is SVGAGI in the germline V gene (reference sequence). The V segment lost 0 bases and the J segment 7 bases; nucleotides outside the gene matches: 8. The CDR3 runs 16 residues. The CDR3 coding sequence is TGTGCCAGCAGTTACTCCCTAAGCGGGAGTATGAATGAGCAGTTCTTC. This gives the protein CASSYSLSGSMNEQFF.

CDR3 in amino acids: CASSLQGNTEAFF. CDR3 bases: TGTGCCAGCAGCTTACAGGGGAACACTGAAGCTTTCTTT. The chain joins TRBV5-4 to TRBJ1-1; tentatively, D is TRBD1 (6 bases). Germline V gene sequence: CDR1 SGHNT, CDR2 YYREEE (reference sequence). The V and J ends lost 2 bases and 1 base respectively, with 6 bases between them. There are 13 residues in the CDR3. The full variable domain, rest sourced from reference TRBV5-4 and TRBJ1-1, is ETGVTQSPTHLIKTRGQQVTLRCSSQSGHNTVSWYQQALGQGPQFIFQYYREEENGRGNFPPRFSGLQFPNYSSELNVNALELDDSALYLCASSLQGNTEAFFGQGTRLTVV.

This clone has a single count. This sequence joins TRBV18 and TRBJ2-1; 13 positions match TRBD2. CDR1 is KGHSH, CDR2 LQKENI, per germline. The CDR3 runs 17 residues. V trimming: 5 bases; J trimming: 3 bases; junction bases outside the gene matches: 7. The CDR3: CASSSELAGGLYNEQFF. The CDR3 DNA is TGTGCCAGCTCATCAGAACTAGCGGGAGGGCTCTACAATGAGCAGTTCTTC.

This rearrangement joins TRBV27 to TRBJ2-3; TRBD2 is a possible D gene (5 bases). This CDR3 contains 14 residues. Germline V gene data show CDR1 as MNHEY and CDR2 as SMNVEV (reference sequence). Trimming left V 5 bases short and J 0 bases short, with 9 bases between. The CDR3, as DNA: TGTGCCAGCAGTACCCCGGGGAGCACAGATACGCAGTATTTT. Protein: CASSTPGSTDTQYF.

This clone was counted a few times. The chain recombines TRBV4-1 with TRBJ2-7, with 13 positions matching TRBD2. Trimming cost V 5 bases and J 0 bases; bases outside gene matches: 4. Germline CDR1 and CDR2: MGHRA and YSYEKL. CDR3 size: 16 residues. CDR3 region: CASSLRTSGGSYEQYF. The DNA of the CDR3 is TGCGCCAGCAGCTTACGGACTAGCGGGGGCTCCTACGAGCAGTACTTC.

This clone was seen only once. The CDR3: CASTPPGDRGEQYF. The CDR3 nucleotides are TGTGCCAGCACCCCGCCAGGGGATCGGGGCGAGCAGTACTTC. The chain links TRBV6-5 to TRBJ2-7, with D perhaps matching TRBD1 (6 bases). The CDR3 runs 14 residues. The germline V and J ends were trimmed by 7 bases and 6 bases, with 19 bases remaining between them. Germline values: CDR1 MNHEY, CDR2 SVGAGI.